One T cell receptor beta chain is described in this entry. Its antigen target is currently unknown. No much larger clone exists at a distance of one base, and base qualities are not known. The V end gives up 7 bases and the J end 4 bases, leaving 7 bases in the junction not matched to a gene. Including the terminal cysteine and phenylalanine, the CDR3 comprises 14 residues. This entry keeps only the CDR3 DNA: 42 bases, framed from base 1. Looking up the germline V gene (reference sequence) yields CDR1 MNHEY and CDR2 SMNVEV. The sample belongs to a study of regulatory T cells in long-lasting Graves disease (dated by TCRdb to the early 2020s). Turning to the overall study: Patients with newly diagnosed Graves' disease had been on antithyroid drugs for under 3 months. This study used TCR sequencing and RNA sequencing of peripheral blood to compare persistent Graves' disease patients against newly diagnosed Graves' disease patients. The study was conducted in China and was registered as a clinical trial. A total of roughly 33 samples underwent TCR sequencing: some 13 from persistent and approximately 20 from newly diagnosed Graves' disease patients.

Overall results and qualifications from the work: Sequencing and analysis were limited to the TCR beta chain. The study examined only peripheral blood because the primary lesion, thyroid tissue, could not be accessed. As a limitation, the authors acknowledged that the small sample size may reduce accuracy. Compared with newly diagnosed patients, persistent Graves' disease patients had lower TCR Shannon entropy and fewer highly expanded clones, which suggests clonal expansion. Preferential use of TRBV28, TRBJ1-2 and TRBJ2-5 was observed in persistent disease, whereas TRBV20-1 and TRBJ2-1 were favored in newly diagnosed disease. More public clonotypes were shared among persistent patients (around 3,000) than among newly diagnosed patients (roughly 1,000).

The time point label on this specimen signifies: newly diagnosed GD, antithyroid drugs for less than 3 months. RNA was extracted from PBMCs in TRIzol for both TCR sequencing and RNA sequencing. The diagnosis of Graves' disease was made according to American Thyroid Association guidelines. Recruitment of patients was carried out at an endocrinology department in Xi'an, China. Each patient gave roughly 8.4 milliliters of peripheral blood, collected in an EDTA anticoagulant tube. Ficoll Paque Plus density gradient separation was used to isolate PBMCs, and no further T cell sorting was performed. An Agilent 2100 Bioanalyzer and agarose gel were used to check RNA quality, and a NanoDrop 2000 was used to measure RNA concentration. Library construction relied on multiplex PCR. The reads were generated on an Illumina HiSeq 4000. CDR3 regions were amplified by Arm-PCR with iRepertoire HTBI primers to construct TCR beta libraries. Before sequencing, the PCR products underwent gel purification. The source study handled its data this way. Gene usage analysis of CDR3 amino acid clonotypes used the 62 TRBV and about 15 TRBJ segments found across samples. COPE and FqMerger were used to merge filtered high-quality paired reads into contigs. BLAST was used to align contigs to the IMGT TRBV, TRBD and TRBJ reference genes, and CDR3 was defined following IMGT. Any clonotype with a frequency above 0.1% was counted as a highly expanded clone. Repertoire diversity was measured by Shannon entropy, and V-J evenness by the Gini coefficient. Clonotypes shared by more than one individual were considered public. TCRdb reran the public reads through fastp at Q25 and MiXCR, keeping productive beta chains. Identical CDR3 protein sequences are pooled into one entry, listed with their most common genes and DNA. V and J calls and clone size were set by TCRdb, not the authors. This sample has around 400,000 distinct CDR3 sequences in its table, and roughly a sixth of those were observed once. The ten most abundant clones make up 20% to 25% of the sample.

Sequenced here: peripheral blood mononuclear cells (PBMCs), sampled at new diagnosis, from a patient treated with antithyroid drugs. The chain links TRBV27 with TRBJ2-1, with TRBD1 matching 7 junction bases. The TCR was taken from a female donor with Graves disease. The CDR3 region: CASTPGQSYNEQFF. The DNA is TGTGCCAGCACTCCGGGACAGTCATACAATGAGCAGTTCTTC.